The 26 T cell receptor beta chains listed next were all sequenced from one sample in a study of shared clonotypes between healthy human individuals. Assay: immunoSEQ multiplex PCR; the TCRdb copy retains only in-frame clones and omits some. The repertoire has millions of clones, approximately 94% of them found once; the top ten carry more than 0.95%. CD45RO-negative cells were positively selected for CCR7, leaving out terminally differentiated effector memory CD45RA+ cells. Sequenced material: naive CD8+ T cells sorted from blood. These receptors were taken from a man aged 18-30 years in good health.

The chain is built from TRBV12-5 and TRBJ2-1, with 8 nucleotides matching TRBD1. V shed 6 bases, J shed 8 bases, and the junction held 12 bases outside the gene matches. This CDR3 has 15 residues. Germline loops: CDR1 LGHNT, CDR2 FRNRAP. The CDR3 nucleotides read TGTGCTAGTGGCAAACCGACAGGGGCACAATATGAGCAGTTCTTC. It codes for CASGKPTGAQYEQFF.

The rearrangement joins TRBV10-2 to TRBJ2-2; D uncertain. The CDR3 has 12 amino acids. The germline V gene encodes CDR1 WSHSY and CDR2 SAAADI. V lost 6 bases, J lost 4 bases, and 6 bases lay in between. The CDR3 sequence: CASRAITGELFF. CDR3 nucleotide sequence: TGCGCCAGCAGGGCCATCACCGGGGAGCTGTTTTTT.

The CDR3 protein is CASSLEGYGYDEQYF. The CDR3 nucleotides are TGTGCCAGCAGCTTGGAGGGATACGGGTACGACGAGCAGTACTTC. The chain has TRBV5-6 and TRBJ2-7; D uncertain. Germline V gene lookup returns CDR1 SGHDT and CDR2 YYEEEE. Between the trimmed V and J ends, which lost 0 bases and 5 bases, there was a span of 15 bases. This CDR3 spans 15 amino acids.

This chain connects TRBV6-1 to TRBJ2-7, with no clear D. Germline values: CDR1 MNHNS, CDR2 SASEGT. The ends were cut back, 6 bases at V and 3 bases at J, with 18 bases in the middle. The CDR3 is 15 residues long. CDR3 coding DNA: TGTGCCAGCAGCCCCGTTGGGGTTTCGGGCTACGAGCAGTACTTC. Its translation: CASSPVGVSGYEQYF.

About this clone: Within the sample, other DNA sequences also encode this same CDR3. V is TRBV19 and J is TRBJ2-2; D remains ambiguous. Per the germline V gene, CDR1 is LNHDA and CDR2 is SQIVND (reference sequence). The length of the CDR3 is 13 residues. Deletions cut 1 base from V and 3 bases from J, with 3 bases between. Here the CDR3 DNA reads TGTGCCAGTAGTATAGGCTACACCGGGGAGCTGTTTTTT. Residues: CASSIGYTGELFF.

This rearrangement joins TRBV28 to TRBJ1-1; D gene unclear. The CDR3 runs to 19 residues. V lost 2 bases to trimming and J lost 3 bases, with 25 bases between them. Germline V gene sequence: CDR1 MDHEN, CDR2 SYDVKM. The CDR3 loop reads CASSLTKLTLTNRHTEAFF. The CDR3 nucleotides are TGTGCCAGCAGTTTAACCAAACTCACTCTCACAAATAGACACACTGAAGCTTTCTTT.

This rearrangement joins TRBV4-1 to TRBJ1-2; the D is unclear. Looked up from germline, CDR1 is MGHRA and CDR2 is YSYEKL. The length of the CDR3 is 14 residues. Trimming left V 1 base short and J 8 bases short, with 14 bases between. In nucleotides, the CDR3 is TGCGCCAGCAGCCAAGTTTTTCTCAGAGGCGGCTACACCTTC. This codes for CASSQVFLRGGYTF.

The chain recombines TRBV10-3 with TRBJ2-1; no reliable D call. This CDR3 comprises 13 residues. Germline assignment: CDR1 ENHRY and CDR2 SYGVKD. Trimming removed 3 bases at V and 7 bases at J, with 10 bases between. CDR3 coding DNA: TGTGCCATCAGTGATTTACAACCTAATGAGCAGTTCTTC. It encodes CAISDLQPNEQFF.

The chain joins TRBV7-8 to TRBJ1-2; D is perhaps TRBD1 (5 bases). Looked up from germline, CDR1 is SGHVS and CDR2 is FQNEAQ. This CDR3 comprises 18 residues. V dropped 1 base and J dropped 7 bases, with 25 bases sitting between them. Written as DNA, the CDR3 is TGTGCCAGCAGCTTAGGAGGGGCCCCGGGAGCAGGGAGGTTTGGCTACACCTTC. Its protein product is CASSLGGAPGAGRFGYTF.

The rearrangement uses TRBV9 and TRBJ2-5; the match to TRBD2 covers 8 bases. The V segment lost 0 bases and the J segment 0 bases; nucleotides outside the gene matches: 7. Germline V gives CDR1 SGDLS, CDR2 YYNGEE. This CDR3 contains 17 residues. The CDR3: CASSVASRGDYQETQYF. CDR3 coding DNA: TGTGCCAGCAGCGTAGCCTCGCGGGGGGATTACCAAGAGACCCAGTACTTC.

A note on this clone: Different DNA sequences within this sample yield the same CDR3. The V call is TRBV19, the J call TRBJ2-1; 8 bases agree with TRBD1. This CDR3 is built from 13 residues. J lost 3 bases, V lost 11 bases, and 6 bases had no gene match. Per germline, CDR1 LNHDA and CDR2 SQIVND (reference sequence). In DNA form, the CDR3 reads TGTGCCTCCGGGACAGGCGGCTACAATGAGCAGTTCTTC. Its protein product is CASGTGGYNEQFF.

V and J are TRBV19 and TRBJ1-6, with 10 bases fitting TRBD1. Germline V gene sequence: CDR1 LNHDA, CDR2 SQIVND (reference sequence). J gave up 8 bases and V 7 bases, and 8 bases lay outside the gene matches. The CDR3 has 15 residues. CDR3 loop: CASTIRGTGDSPLHF. CDR3 nucleotide sequence: TGTGCCAGTACCATACGTGGGACAGGGGATTCACCCCTCCACTTT.

V is TRBV27 and J is TRBJ1-2; a weak D match, TRBD1 (6 bases). Germline CDR1 is MNHEY and CDR2 is SMNVEV (reference sequence). Between the trimmed V and J ends, which lost 4 bases and 6 bases, there was a span of 18 bases. This CDR3 has 15 amino acids. In nucleotides, the CDR3 is TGTGCCAGCAGTTCGGACAGAGGGCCTATCAATGGCTACACCTTC. It specifies CASSSDRGPINGYTF.

The gene calls are TRBV6-6 and TRBJ1-1; 9 positions agree with TRBD1. The V segment lost 6 bases and the J segment 7 bases; nucleotides outside the gene matches: 15. This CDR3 is 16 amino acids long. Germline loops: CDR1 MNHNY, CDR2 SVGAGI (reference sequence). CDR3 sequence (DNA): TGTGCCAGCAGCCTCACCGGGACAGGGAACTTTGTTGAAGCTTTCTTT. Translated, it gives CASSLTGTGNFVEAFF.

The table lists this clone with a few counts. This rearrangement joins TRBV13 to TRBJ1-6; unclear D gene. The CDR3 is made up of 12 amino acids. The germline V gene has CDR1 PRHDT and CDR2 FYEKMQ (reference sequence). V was cut by 5 bases and J by 7 bases, with 6 bases left in between. The CDR3 here is CASSRRNSPLHF. In DNA, the CDR3 is TGTGCCAGCAGCCGGAGAAATTCACCCCTCCACTTT.

The rearrangement joins TRBV4-1 to TRBJ2-2; 7 nucleotides match TRBD2. Germline V gene data show CDR1 as MGHRA and CDR2 as YSYEKL. The CDR3 length is 14 residues. V shed 11 bases and J 4 bases; nucleotides not matched to a gene: 10. CDR3 sequence: CAGSAGVGTGELFF. The CDR3 coding sequence is TGCGCCGGCTCGGCGGGGGTAGGCACCGGGGAGCTGTTTTTT.

The chain has TRBV5-5 and TRBJ2-7; D is uncertain. Trimming stripped 7 bases from V and 0 bases from J, with 14 bases between. The germline V gene encodes CDR1 SGHKS and CDR2 YYEKEE (reference sequence). The CDR3 covers 14 residues. In DNA, the CDR3 is TGTGCCAGCGGCCTTATTCCGAGCTCCTACGAGCAGTACTTC. Protein sequence: CASGLIPSSYEQYF. Full variable domain (outside the CDR3, taken from reference TRBV5-5 and TRBJ2-7): DAGVTQSPTHLIKTRGQQVTLRCSPISGHKSVSWYQQVLGQGPQFIFQYYEKEERGRGNFPDRFSARQFPNYSSELNVNALLLGDSALYLCASGLIPSSYEQYFGPGTRLTVT.

V and J are TRBV11-2 and TRBJ2-7; TRBD2 is a possible D gene (5 bases). Germline V gene lookup returns CDR1 SGHAT and CDR2 FQNNGV. The V end was cut by 1 base, the J end by 1 base, with 11 bases between. The CDR3 consists of 15 residues. CDR3 sequence: CASSLVRVFSYEQYF. DNA for the CDR3: TGTGCCAGCAGCTTAGTGCGGGTTTTTTCCTACGAGCAGTACTTC.

The V gene is TRBV6-1, the J gene TRBJ2-3, with D uncertain. The V end lost 1 base, the J end lost 4 bases, and 6 bases lay between the germline ends. The CDR3 runs to 13 residues. Germline V gene data show CDR1 as MNHNS and CDR2 as SASEGT. The CDR3 here is CASSEGFADTQYF. CDR3 DNA sequence: TGTGCCAGCAGTGAAGGTTTTGCAGATACGCAGTATTTT.

This sequence joins TRBV6-5 and TRBJ2-7; D is possibly TRBD2 (5 bases). CDR1 MNHEY and CDR2 SVGAGI come from the germline V gene. Trimming pared 0 bases from V and 1 base from J, leaving 13 bases between. There are 16 residues in the CDR3. The CDR3 region has the DNA TGTGCCAGCAGTTACTCGATTGCTAGCAGGTCCTACGAGCAGTACTTC. It translates to CASSYSIASRSYEQYF.

The chain links TRBV4-3 to TRBJ2-5; D gene ambiguous. The germline gives CDR1 LGHNA, CDR2 YSLEER. V lost 0 bases to trimming and J lost 2 bases, with 10 bases between them. The CDR3 spans 15 residues. The CDR3 DNA reads as TGCGCCAGCAGCCAAGATAGCAGGCCGCAAGAGACCCAGTACTTC. Translation: CASSQDSRPQETQYF.

The CDR3 DNA is TGCGCCAGCAGCAAGGGACAGGGGACTGAAGCTTTCTTT. The encoded protein is CASSKGQGTEAFF. This chain connects TRBV4-1 to TRBJ1-1; TRBD1 matches 10 bases. Trimming at V came to 5 bases and at J to 5 bases, leaving 2 bases not matched to a gene. This CDR3 has 13 amino acids. Germline CDR1 and CDR2: MGHRA and YSYEKL.

DNA of the CDR3: TGTGCCAGCACCCAAGTCAGCTCTAATAACTATGGCTACACCTTC. Its protein is CASTQVSSNNYGYTF. The gene calls are TRBV21-1 and TRBJ1-2. TRBV21-1 is a known pseudogene. This CDR3 is built from 15 residues.

J is TRBJ2-7 and V is TRBV30; 7 nucleotides agree with TRBD1. Germline CDR1 and CDR2: GTSNPN and SVGIG (reference sequence). The CDR3 runs to 12 residues. The trim removed 5 bases at V and 4 bases at J, leaving 5 bases unmatched. The CDR3 DNA follows: TGTGCCTGGGAGGGGACAGCATACGAGCAGTACTTC. It specifies CAWEGTAYEQYF.

The chain links TRBV10-2 to TRBJ2-1; 7 bases are shared with TRBD2. This CDR3 spans 15 amino acids. The ends lost 4 bases at V and 2 bases at J; junction bases unmatched: 5. The germline V gene has CDR1 WSHSY and CDR2 SAAADI. This CDR3 reads CASSASGTPYNEQFF. CDR3 in DNA: TGCGCCAGCAGTGCTAGCGGTACCCCCTACAATGAGCAGTTCTTC.

To note about this clone: The same CDR3 is also encoded by other DNA sequences in this sample. The chain is built from TRBV7-9 and TRBJ2-7; 8 positions agree with TRBD1. J lost 3 bases, V lost 0 bases, and 1 base had no gene match. The CDR3 is made up of 14 amino acids. Looked up from germline, CDR1 is SEHNR and CDR2 is FQNEAQ (reference sequence). The CDR3 DNA follows: TGTGCCAGCAGCTTAGCAGGACAGGGCTACGAGCAGTACTTC. This codes for CASSLAGQGYEQYF. The full variable domain, its missing parts supplied by reference TRBV7-9 and TRBJ2-7, is DTGVSQNPRHKITKRGQNVTFRCDPISEHNRLYWYRQTLGQGPEFLTYFQNEAQLEKSRLLSDRFSAERPKGSFSTLEIQRTEQGDSAMYLCASSLAGQGYEQYFGPGTRLTVT.